This T cell receptor (beta chain) was recorded in a study of beta chain features in type 1 diabetes. Points from the study as a whole: Insertion counts at VDJ junctions were lower in type 1 diabetes patients, who also showed more deletions there. Researchers report that Type 1 diabetes patients had moderately but significantly shorter TCRB CDR3s across all four CD4+ subsets. Here, the possible influence of HLA type (on TCRB rearrangement) remained unresolved.

This clone was observed a few times. What it binds is not known. This CDR3 is also generated by other DNA sequences in the sample. Reverse transcribing all isolated RNA meant expressed TCRB transcripts were sequenced. Average reads for naive, central memory and regulatory T cell samples were some 3.9 million. The repertoire was sequenced with immunoSEQ multiplex PCR; TCRdb's copy has only in-frame clones and lacks some. The data show 860,000 or so clones, about 17% seen once. The germline CDR1 and CDR2 sequences are MDHEN and SYDVKM. The CDR3 has 11 residues. V was cut by 5 bases and J by 1 base, with 3 bases left in between.

The sequence derives from a woman between 18 and 30 years old in good health. Specimen: naive CD4+ T cells from blood. The genes are TRBV28 and TRBJ2-7; unclear D gene. CDR3 sequence: CASSGSYEQYF. The CDR3 DNA reads as TGTGCCAGCAGTGGTTCCTACGAGCAGTACTTC.